This TCR beta chain was recovered during a study of cytotoxic CD8 clonotypes in ibrutinib-treated CLL. This CDR3 is 12 amino acids long. V was pared by 6 bases and J by 5 bases, with 11 bases between. Germline CDR1 and CDR2: SGHAT and FQNNGV. Approximately 2.2 micrograms of genomic DNA, which was extracted from cryopreserved PBMCs, served as the material used for the TCR beta libraries. Deep sequencing aimed at 1 in 200,000 to 1 in 1 million T cells' resolution. Here immunoSEQ multiplex PCR was the method, and the copy in TCRdb shows in-frame clones only, minus some. The data show around 26,000 clones, with 75% to 85% seen just once and over 6.5% held by the top ten.

The source was PBMCs, collected after 24 months of ibrutinib treatment. The genes are TRBV11-2 and TRBJ2-7; unclear D gene. This clonotype originated in a human donor with chronic lymphocytic leukemia. CDR3 coding DNA: TGTGCCAGCAGGTTGAGCTTCGACGAGCAGTACTTC. This codes for CASRLSFDEQYF.